This TCR beta chain was profiled in a study of graft-versus-host responses after intestinal transplantation. Study as a whole: The study gave all recipients anti-thymocyte globulin induction, then tacrolimus and steroids for 2 to 3 years.

This clone has only one observation. Clones were sequenced by immunoSEQ multiplex PCR, and TCRdb holds only the in-frame ones, with some missing. Of about 16,000 clones in the sample, 88% were seen once. Germline lookup yields CDR1 SGHRS and CDR2 YFSETQ. V trimming: 4 bases; J trimming: 5 bases; junction bases outside the gene matches: 1. This CDR3 has 14 amino acids. The TCR was taken from a human patient who received an intestinal transplant, so some T cells may come from the graft donor. V and J are TRBV5-1 and TRBJ1-6; 9 positions agree with TRBD1. This specimen was PBMCs, taken roughly 110 days after intestinal transplant. CDR3 sequence (DNA): TGCGCCAGCAGCCGGGACAGGGATAATTCACCCCTCCACTTT. This encodes CASSRDRDNSPLHF.